Below, 11 T cell receptor beta chains from the same sample are listed, as sequenced in a study of blood T cell repertoires in COVID-19 (dated by TCRdb to the early 2020s). Receptor libraries were prepared by the immunoSEQ multiplex PCR assay. TCRdb carries this immuneACCESS record with in-frame sequences only. Its versions omit some clonotypes, under half of them owing to an unresolved V gene in the studies checked, with the rest unexplained. This sample lists around 60,000 clones; roughly four fifths were detected once. The ten most abundant clones make up around 3.8% of the sample. The specimen sequenced was peripheral blood. These receptors all stem from a woman of 80 years or more with acute or convalescent COVID-19.

The chain carries TRBV12-3 or TRBV12-4 and TRBJ2-5; D is uncertain. V was clipped by 5 bases and J by 1 base, with 8 bases between them. The CDR3 contains 13 residues. Written as DNA, the CDR3 is TGTGCCAGCAGTCATACAGTCCAAGAGACCCAGTACTTC. Translation: CASSHTVQETQYF.

The V call is TRBV9, the J call TRBJ2-1; TRBD2 aligns across 12 bases. Germline assignment: CDR1 SGDLS and CDR2 YYNGEE. The CDR3 covers 15 residues. J lost 6 bases, V lost 2 bases, and 3 bases had no gene match. The CDR3 nucleotides read TGTGCCAGCAGCGTTGGGACTAGCGGGTTCAATGAGCAGTTCTTC. It yields the protein CASSVGTSGFNEQFF.

The V gene is TRBV5-1, the J gene TRBJ2-7; 11 nucleotides match TRBD2. Germline V CDR1 and CDR2: SGHRS, YFSETQ. Trimming took 4 bases from V and 3 from J; bases not matched to a gene: 9. The CDR3 has 16 residues. DNA of the CDR3: TGCGCCAGCAGCCTCACCCCGGGACTAGCGGTCTACGAGCAGTACTTC. Amino acids: CASSLTPGLAVYEQYF.

The chain combines TRBV10-2 with TRBJ2-5; no clear D. This CDR3 is 14 amino acids long. Deletions cut 4 bases from V and 7 bases from J, with 16 bases between. CDR1 is WSHSY, CDR2 SAAADI, per germline. The DNA of the CDR3 is TGCGCCAGCAGTGCTCTTAAGACCTCGGGGACCCAGTACTTC. Translating gives CASSALKTSGTQYF.

The chain uses TRBV5-1 and TRBJ1-1; 10 bases are a match to TRBD1. V lost 2 bases to trimming and J lost 4 bases; unmatched junction nucleotides: 5. Germline CDR1 and CDR2: SGHRS and YFSETQ. The CDR3 sequence is 15 residues long. The CDR3 DNA is TGCGCCAGCAGCTTCGGACAGGGGGAGAGCACTGAAGCTTTCTTT. Amino acids: CASSFGQGESTEAFF.

This chain uses TRBV6-2 or TRBV6-3 with TRBJ1-1, with TRBD1 as a possible D gene (5 bases). Germline V gives CDR1 MNHEY, CDR2 SVGEGT. This CDR3 contains 15 residues. The V and J ends lost 5 bases and 11 bases respectively, with 24 bases between them. This CDR3 reads CASSTVLRGRMEAFF. CDR3 nucleotide sequence: TGTGCCAGCAGTACCGTGTTACGGGGGAGAATGGAGGCTTTCTTT.

The chain links TRBV11-3 to TRBJ2-7, with 7 bases aligning to TRBD2. Germline CDR1 is SGHNT and CDR2 is YENEEA. The CDR3 covers 13 residues. J gave up 7 bases and V 5 bases, and 8 bases lay outside the gene matches. Here the CDR3 reads CASSPGGSREQYF. CDR3 nucleotide sequence: TGTGCCAGCAGCCCCGGGGGGTCCCGGGAGCAGTACTTC.

V usage is TRBV28 and J usage is TRBJ2-7; D is ambiguous. Germline V gives CDR1 MDHEN, CDR2 SYDVKM. V was cut by 1 base and J by 3 bases, with 16 bases left in between. The CDR3 covers 16 residues. CDR3 region: CASSLSVMGRIYEQYF. The CDR3 DNA is TGTGCCAGCAGTTTATCAGTGATGGGCAGAATCTACGAGCAGTACTTC.

V and J are TRBV5-6 and TRBJ1-4; 12 bases fit TRBD1. The germline gives CDR1 SGHDT, CDR2 YYEEEE. V trimming: 5 bases; J trimming: 8 bases; junction bases outside the gene matches: 7. The CDR3 extends over 15 amino acids. CDR3 region: CASSPYGTGGEKLFF. CDR3 in DNA: TGTGCCAGCAGTCCGTACGGGACAGGGGGCGAAAAACTGTTTTTT.

This clone has only one observation. This rearrangement joins TRBV19 to TRBJ2-7; 7 bases agree with TRBD1. The V gene end was trimmed by 3 bases and the J gene end by 5 bases; junction bases not matched to a gene: 4. The CDR3 covers 13 residues. Germline CDR1 reads LNHDA; CDR2 reads SQIVND (reference sequence). CDR3 DNA sequence: TGTGCCAGTAGTATGACCAGGGGGAACGAGCAGTACTTC. It codes for CASSMTRGNEQYF.

This sequence joins TRBV28 and TRBJ2-7; 7 bases are a match to TRBD2. Germline CDR1 and CDR2: MDHEN and SYDVKM. The CDR3 length is 15 residues. J gave up 7 bases and V 2 bases, and 11 bases lay outside the gene matches. Written as DNA, the CDR3 is TGTGCCAGCAGTTTAATAAAGGGAGGGCCGGGGGAGCAGTACTTC. It translates to CASSLIKGGPGEQYF.